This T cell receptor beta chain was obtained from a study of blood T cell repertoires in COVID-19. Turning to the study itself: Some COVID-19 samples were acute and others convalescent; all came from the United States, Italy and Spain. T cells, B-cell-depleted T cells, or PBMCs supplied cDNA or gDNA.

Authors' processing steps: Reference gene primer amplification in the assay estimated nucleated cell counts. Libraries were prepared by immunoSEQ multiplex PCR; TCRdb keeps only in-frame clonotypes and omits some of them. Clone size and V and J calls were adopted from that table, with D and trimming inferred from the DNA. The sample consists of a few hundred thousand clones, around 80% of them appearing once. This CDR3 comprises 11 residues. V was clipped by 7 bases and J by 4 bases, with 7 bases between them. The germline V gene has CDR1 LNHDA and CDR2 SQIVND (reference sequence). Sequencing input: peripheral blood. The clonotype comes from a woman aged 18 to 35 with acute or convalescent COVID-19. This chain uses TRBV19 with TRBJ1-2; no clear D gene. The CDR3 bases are TGTGCCAGTATCGGGGTCTATGGCTACACCTTC. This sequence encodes CASIGVYGYTF.